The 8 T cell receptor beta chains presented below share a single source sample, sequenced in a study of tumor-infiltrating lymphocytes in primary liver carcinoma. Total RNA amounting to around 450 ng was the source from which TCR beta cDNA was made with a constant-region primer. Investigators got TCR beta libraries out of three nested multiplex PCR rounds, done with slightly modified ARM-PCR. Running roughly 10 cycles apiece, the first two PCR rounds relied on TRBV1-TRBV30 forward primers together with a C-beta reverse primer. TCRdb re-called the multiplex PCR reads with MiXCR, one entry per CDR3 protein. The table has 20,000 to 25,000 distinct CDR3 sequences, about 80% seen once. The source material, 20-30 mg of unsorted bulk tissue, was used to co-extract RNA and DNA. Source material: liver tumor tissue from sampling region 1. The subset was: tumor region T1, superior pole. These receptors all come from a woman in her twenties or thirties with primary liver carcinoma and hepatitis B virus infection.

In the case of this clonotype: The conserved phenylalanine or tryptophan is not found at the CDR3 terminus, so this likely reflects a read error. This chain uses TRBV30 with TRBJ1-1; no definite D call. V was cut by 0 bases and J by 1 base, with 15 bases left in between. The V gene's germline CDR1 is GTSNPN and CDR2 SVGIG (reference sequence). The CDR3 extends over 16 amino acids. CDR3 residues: CAWSVSGRLPNTEAFV. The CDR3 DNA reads TGTGCCTGGAGTGTAAGTGGTAGGCTTCCGAACACTGAAGCTTTCGTT.

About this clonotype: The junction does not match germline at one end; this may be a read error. CDR3 protein: CAFSDVNGNELFF. CDR3 bases: TGTGCCTTCAGTGACGTTAATGGCAATGAGCTGTTCTTC. V usage is TRBV24-1 and J usage is TRBJ2-1; no reliable D call. Germline-derived CDR1 and CDR2 are KGHDR and SFDVKD. The CDR3 sequence is 13 residues long.

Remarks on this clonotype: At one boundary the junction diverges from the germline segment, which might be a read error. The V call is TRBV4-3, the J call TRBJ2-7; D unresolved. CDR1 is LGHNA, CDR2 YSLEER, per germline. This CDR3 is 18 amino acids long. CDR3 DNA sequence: TGCGCCAGCAGTCAAGCTATGACGGTGGGTCACATTAGCTACGAGCAGTATTTC. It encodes CASSQAMTVGHISYEQYF.

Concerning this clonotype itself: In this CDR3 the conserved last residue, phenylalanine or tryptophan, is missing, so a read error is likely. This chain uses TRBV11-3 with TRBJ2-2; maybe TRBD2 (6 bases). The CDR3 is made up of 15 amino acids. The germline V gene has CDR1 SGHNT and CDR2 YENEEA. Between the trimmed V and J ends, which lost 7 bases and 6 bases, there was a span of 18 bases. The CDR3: CASNRRERAPGELFS. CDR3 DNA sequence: TGTGCCAGCAACCGACGGGAGAGGGCCCCCGGGGAGCTGTTTTCT.

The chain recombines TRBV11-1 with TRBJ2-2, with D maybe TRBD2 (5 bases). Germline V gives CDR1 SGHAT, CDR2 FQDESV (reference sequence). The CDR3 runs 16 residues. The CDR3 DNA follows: TGTTCTAGCAGCTTAGTGGGGTGTACGAACACCGGGGAGCTGTTTTTT. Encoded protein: CSSSLVGCTNTGELFF.

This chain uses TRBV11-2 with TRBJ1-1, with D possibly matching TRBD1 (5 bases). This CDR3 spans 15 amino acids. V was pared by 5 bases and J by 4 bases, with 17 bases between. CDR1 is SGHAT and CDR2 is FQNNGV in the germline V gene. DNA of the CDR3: TGTGCCAGCAGCCGGGGGGGGGGGTTGAGCACTGAAGCTTTCTTT. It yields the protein CASSRGGGLSTEAFF.

In DNA, the CDR3 is TGTGCCAGCAGCTTAGGATGGGCAGCCTACGAGCAGTACTTC. It specifies CASSLGWAAYEQYF. The chain recombines TRBV11-2 with TRBJ2-7; unclear D gene. The V end was cut by 1 base, the J end by 2 bases, with 9 bases between. Germline V gene sequence: CDR1 SGHAT, CDR2 FQNNGV. The CDR3 sequence is 14 residues long. Full variable domain (outside the CDR3, taken from reference TRBV11-2 and TRBJ2-7): EAGVAQSPRYKIIEKRQSVAFWCNPISGHATLYWYQQILGQGPKLLIQFQNNGVVDDSQLPKDRFSAERLKGVDSTLKIQPAKLEDSAVYLCASSLGWAAYEQYFGPGTRLTVT.

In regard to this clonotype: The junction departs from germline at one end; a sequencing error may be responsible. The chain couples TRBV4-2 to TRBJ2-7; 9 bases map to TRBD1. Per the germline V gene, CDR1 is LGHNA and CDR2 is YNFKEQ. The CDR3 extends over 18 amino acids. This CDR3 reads CASSQEYLGQGRPREQHF. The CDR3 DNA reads TGTGCCAGCAGCCAGGAATACCTAGGACAGGGGAGACCGCGCGAGCAGCACTTC.